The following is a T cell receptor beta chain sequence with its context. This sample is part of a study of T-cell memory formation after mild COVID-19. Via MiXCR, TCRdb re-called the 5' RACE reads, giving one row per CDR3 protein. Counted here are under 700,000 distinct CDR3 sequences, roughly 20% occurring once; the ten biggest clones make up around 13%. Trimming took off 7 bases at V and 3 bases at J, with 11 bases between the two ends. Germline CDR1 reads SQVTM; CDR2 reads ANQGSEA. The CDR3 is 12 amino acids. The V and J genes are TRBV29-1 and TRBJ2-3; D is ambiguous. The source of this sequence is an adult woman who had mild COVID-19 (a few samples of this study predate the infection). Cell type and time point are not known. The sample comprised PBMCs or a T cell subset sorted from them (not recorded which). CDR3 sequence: CSAAMGTDTQYF. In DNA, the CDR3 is TGCAGCGCTGCCATGGGGACAGATACGCAGTATTTT.